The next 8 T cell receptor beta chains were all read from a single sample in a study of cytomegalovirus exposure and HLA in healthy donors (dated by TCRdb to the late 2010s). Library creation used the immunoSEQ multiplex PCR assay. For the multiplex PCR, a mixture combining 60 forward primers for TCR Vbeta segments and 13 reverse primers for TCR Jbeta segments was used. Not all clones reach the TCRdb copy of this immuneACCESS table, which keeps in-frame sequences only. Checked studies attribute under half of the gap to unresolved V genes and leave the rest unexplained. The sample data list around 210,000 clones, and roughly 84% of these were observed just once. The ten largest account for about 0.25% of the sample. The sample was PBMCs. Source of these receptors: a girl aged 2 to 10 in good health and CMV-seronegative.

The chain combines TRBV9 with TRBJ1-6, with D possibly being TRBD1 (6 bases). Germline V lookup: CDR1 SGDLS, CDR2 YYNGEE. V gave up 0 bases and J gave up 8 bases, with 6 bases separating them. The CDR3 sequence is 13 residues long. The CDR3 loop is CASSVAGDSPLHF. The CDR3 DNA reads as TGTGCCAGCAGCGTAGCAGGGGATTCACCCCTCCACTTT.

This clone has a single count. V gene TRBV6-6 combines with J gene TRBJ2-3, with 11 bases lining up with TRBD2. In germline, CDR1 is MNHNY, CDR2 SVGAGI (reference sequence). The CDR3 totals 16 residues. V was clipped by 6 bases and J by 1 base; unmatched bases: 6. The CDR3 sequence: CASSHLAGGGTDTQYF. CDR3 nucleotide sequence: TGTGCCAGCAGCCACCTAGCGGGGGGAGGCACAGATACGCAGTATTTT.

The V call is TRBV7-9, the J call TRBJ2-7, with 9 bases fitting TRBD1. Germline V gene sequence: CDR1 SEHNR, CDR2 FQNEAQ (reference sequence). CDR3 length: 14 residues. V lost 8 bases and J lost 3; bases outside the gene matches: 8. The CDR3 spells CASSGTGRVYEQYF. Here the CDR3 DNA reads TGTGCCAGCTCCGGGACAGGGCGAGTCTACGAGCAGTACTTC.

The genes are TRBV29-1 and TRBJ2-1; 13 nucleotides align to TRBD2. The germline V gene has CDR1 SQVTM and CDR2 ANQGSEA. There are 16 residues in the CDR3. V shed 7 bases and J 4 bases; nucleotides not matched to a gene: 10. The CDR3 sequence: CSARLLAGGPYNEQFF. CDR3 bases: TGCAGCGCTCGATTACTAGCGGGAGGGCCTTACAATGAGCAGTTCTTC.

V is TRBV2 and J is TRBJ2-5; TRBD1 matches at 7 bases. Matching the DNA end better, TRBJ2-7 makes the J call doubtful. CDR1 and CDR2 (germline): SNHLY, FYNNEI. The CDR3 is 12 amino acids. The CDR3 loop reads CASAQGYYEQYF. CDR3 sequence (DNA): TGTGCCTCGGCACAGGGGTACTACGAGCAGTACTTC.

CDR3 nucleotide sequence: TGCGCCAGCAGCTTGGGCGAAGGGGATAGCTCCTACGAGCAGTACTTC. Its translation is CASSLGEGDSSYEQYF. The chain uses TRBV5-1 and TRBJ2-7; tentatively, D is TRBD1 (5 bases). The CDR3 extends over 16 amino acids. Trimming removed 0 bases from V and 0 bases from J, with 13 bases in between. Germline V gives CDR1 SGHRS, CDR2 YFSETQ. The full variable domain, completed using reference TRBV5-1 and TRBJ2-7, is KAGVTQTPRYLIKTRGQQVTLSCSPISGHRSVSWYQQTPGQGLQFLFEYFSETQRNKGNFPGRFSGRQFSNSRSEMNVSTLELGDSALYLCASSLGEGDSSYEQYFGPGTRLTVT.

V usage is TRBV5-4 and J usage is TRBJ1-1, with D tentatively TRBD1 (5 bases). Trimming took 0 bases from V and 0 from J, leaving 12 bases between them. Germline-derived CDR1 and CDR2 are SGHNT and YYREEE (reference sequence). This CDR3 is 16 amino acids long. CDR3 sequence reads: CASSLGRGEVNTEAFF. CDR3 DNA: TGTGCCAGCAGCTTGGGGAGGGGAGAAGTGAACACTGAAGCTTTCTTT.

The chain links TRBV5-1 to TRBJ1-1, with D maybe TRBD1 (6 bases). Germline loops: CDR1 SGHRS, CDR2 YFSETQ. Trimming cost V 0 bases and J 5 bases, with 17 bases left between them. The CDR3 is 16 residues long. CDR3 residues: CASSLVGGRGWTEAFF. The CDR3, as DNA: TGCGCCAGCAGCTTGGTAGGGGGTCGTGGCTGGACTGAAGCTTTCTTT.